This is a list of T cell receptor beta chains from one sample in a study of shared clonotypes between healthy human individuals. Assay: immunoSEQ multiplex PCR; the TCRdb copy retains only in-frame clones and omits some. The sample lists about 2.4 million clones; under 95% were seen once. The sample taken for sequencing was naive CD4+ T cells from PBMCs. The receptors stem from a man between 18 and 35 years old in good health. Some clones in this sample may be carry-over from other donors' samples. Both conserved end residues are trimmed from each CDR3. A D gene is named only where the DNA matches it firmly.

cdr3_aa cdr3_length v_call d_call j_call
ASSRTSGMNTGELF 14 TRBV2 TRBD2 TRBJ2-2
ASSLFSLQTGYEQY 14 TRBV7-2 . TRBJ2-7
ASSVQESGKETQY 13 TRBV9 . TRBJ2-5
ASSYSGTGRNTEAF 14 TRBV6-5 TRBD1 TRBJ1-1
ASSLGQRETQY 11 TRBV5-4 . TRBJ2-5
ASRSMRRDRYEETQY 15 TRBV12-2 . TRBJ2-5
ASSPGVMDSNEQF 13 TRBV18 . TRBJ2-1
ASSLSAGGKTDTQY 14 TRBV7-3 TRBD2 TRBJ2-3
ASSLTGGALAYEQY 14 TRBV7-3 TRBD1 TRBJ2-7
ATTGALSYGYT 11 TRBV28 . TRBJ1-2
ATLSNTGELF 10 TRBV15 . TRBJ2-2
ASSPGTGTFPNTGELF 16 TRBV18 TRBD1 TRBJ2-2
ASRPDRGDEQY 11 TRBV9 TRBD1 TRBJ2-7
ASSQENGLAANTDTQY 16 TRBV4-1 TRBD2 TRBJ2-3
ASGKGQDTEAF 11 TRBV7-3 TRBD1 TRBJ1-1
ASSQLGSGASADTQY 15 TRBV4-2 . TRBJ2-3
ASSFDPYDGGTEAF 14 TRBV11-1 . TRBJ1-1
ASSWWDREYYEQY 13 TRBV7-2 TRBD1 TRBJ2-7
ASSLQGSGQAF 11 TRBV28 TRBD1 TRBJ1-1
ASSLSQLTNYGYT 13 TRBV18 . TRBJ1-2
ASGQDRANTEAF 12 TRBV19 TRBD1 TRBJ1-1
ASSLAGAYNEQF 12 TRBV19 TRBD2 TRBJ2-1
ASSRGSSNYGYT 12 TRBV28 . TRBJ1-2
ASRSEGRGDQPQH 13 TRBV19 . TRBJ1-5
AWSGRRGKLF 10 TRBV30 . TRBJ1-4
ASSSLGRGETQY 12 TRBV6-6 . TRBJ2-5
ASSLFSLRDIVPEANVLT 18 TRBV27 . TRBJ2-6
ASSLVWNEQF 10 TRBV11-3 . TRBJ2-1
ASSLGQGSFYGYT 13 TRBV5-5 TRBD1 TRBJ1-2
ASSLWGTSGIYEQY 14 TRBV5-1 TRBD2 TRBJ2-7
ASSQFPSGPSTDTQY 15 TRBV4-1 TRBD2 TRBJ2-3